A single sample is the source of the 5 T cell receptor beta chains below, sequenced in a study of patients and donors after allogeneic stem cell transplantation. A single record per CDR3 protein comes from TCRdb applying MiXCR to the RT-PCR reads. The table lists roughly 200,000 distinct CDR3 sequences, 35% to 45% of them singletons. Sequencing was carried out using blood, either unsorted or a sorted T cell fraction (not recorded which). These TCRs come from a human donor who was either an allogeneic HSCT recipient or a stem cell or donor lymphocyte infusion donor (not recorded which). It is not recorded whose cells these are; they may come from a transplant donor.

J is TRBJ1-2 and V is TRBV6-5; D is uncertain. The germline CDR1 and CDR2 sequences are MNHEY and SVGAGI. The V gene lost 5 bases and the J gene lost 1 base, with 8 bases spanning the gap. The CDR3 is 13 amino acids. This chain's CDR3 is CASSVTLNYGYTF. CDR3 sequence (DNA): TGTGCCAGCAGTGTCACCCTTAACTATGGCTACACCTTC.

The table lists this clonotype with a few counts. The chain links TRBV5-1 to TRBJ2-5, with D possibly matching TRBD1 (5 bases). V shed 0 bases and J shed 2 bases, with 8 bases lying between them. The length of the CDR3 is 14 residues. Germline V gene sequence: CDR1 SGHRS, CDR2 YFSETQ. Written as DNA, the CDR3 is TGCGCCAGCAGCTTGGGCAGGGAACAAGAGACCCAGTACTTC. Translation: CASSLGREQETQYF. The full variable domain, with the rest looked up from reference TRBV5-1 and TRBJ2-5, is KAGVTQTPRYLIKTRGQQVTLSCSPISGHRSVSWYQQTPGQGLQFLFEYFSETQRNKGNFPGRFSGRQFSNSRSEMNVSTLELGDSALYLCASSLGREQETQYFGPGTRLLVL.

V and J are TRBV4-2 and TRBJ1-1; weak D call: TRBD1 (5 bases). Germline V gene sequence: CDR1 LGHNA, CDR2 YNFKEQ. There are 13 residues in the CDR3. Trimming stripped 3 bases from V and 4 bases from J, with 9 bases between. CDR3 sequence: CASSHRDGTEAFF. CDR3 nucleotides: TGTGCCAGCAGCCACAGGGACGGCACTGAAGCTTTCTTT.

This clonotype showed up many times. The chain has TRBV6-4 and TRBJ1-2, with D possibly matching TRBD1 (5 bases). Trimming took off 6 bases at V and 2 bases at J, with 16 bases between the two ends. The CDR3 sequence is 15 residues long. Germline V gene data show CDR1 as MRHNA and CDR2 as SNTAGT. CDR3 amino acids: CASSPPRDENYGYTF. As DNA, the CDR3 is TGTGCCAGCAGCCCACCTAGGGACGAGAACTATGGCTACACCTTC.

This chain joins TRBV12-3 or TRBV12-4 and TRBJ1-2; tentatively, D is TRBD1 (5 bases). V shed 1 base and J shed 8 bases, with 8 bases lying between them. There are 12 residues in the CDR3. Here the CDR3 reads CASSLVPGGYTF. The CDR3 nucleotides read TGTGCCAGCAGTTTAGTTCCAGGGGGCTACACCTTC.